Below, 27 T cell receptor beta chains from the same sample are listed, as sequenced in a study of OX40 agonist ivuxolimab in advanced cancers. TCRdb's copy holds only in-frame clones and misses some; the assay was immunoSEQ multiplex PCR. Found here are some 120,000 clones, about 90% of them singletons; the top ten hold approximately 0.81%. Sequenced here: CD4+ or CD8+ T cells sorted from blood, sampled in a trial of the OX40 agonist ivuxolimab. Source of these receptors: an adult with an advanced solid tumor such as melanoma, head and neck, liver or kidney cancer.

This clone was observed a handful of times. The DNA of the CDR3 is TGTGCCAGCAGGCTTTGGGACAGCAATCAGCCCCAGCATTTT. Amino acid sequence: CASRLWDSNQPQHF. The rearrangement uses TRBV6-1 and TRBJ1-5; a possible D gene is TRBD1 (5 bases). Germline V gives CDR1 MNHNS, CDR2 SASEGT. The V gene lost 6 bases and the J gene lost 1 base, with 10 bases spanning the gap. The CDR3 runs 14 residues.

The rearrangement uses TRBV7-9 and TRBJ1-1, with D maybe TRBD1 (5 bases). CDR3 length: 15 residues. Germline V CDR1 and CDR2: SEHNR, FQNEAQ (reference sequence). Trimming took off 1 base at V and 4 bases at J, with 13 bases between the two ends. The CDR3 region has the DNA TGTGCCAGCAGCTTAGGGGGGTCGGGACGCACTGAAGCTTTCTTT. It is translated as CASSLGGSGRTEAFF.

The V gene is TRBV11-2, the J gene TRBJ1-5; D is unresolved. This CDR3 is 14 amino acids long. V was trimmed by 5 bases and J by 3 bases, leaving 11 bases between them. CDR1 SGHAT and CDR2 FQNNGV come from the germline V gene. Here the CDR3 reads CASSPGLNNQPQHF. For the CDR3, the DNA is TGTGCCAGCAGCCCCGGACTAAACAATCAGCCCCAGCATTTT.

V usage is TRBV9 and J usage is TRBJ1-6; possible D gene TRBD1, 5 bases. Trimming removed 4 bases at V and 8 bases at J, with 10 bases between. CDR1 and CDR2 (germline): SGDLS, YYNGEE. The CDR3 totals 13 residues. As DNA, the CDR3 is TGTGCCAGCAGCCCGACAGTTCATTCACCCCTCCACTTT. It translates to CASSPTVHSPLHF.

The rearrangement joins TRBV7-3 to TRBJ2-2; 11 nucleotides line up with TRBD2. The CDR3 covers 17 residues. V gave up 0 bases and J gave up 6 bases; unmatched junction bases: 6. Germline CDR1 reads SGHTA; CDR2 reads FQGTGA. The CDR3 bases are TGTGCCAGCAGCTTAACTAGCGGGAGGGCCCGAGCCGGGGAGCTGTTTTTT. Translating it yields CASSLTSGRARAGELFF.

The chain carries TRBV19 and TRBJ1-1; the D gene is possibly TRBD1 (5 bases). Trimming pared 2 bases from V and 10 bases from J, leaving 14 bases between. The CDR3 has 13 residues. Germline CDR1 LNHDA, CDR2 SQIVND (reference sequence). Here the CDR3 DNA reads TGTGCCAGTAGTATAACAGGTGCTAGTAGAGCTTTCTTT. This sequence encodes CASSITGASRAFF.

The V and J genes are TRBV28 and TRBJ2-1, with TRBD2 identical over 15 bases. The junction had 8 bases not matched to a gene; V was cut back by 5 bases and J by 12 bases. The length of the CDR3 is 15 residues. Germline V lookup: CDR1 MDHEN, CDR2 SYDVKM. CDR3 in amino acids: CASSPGLAGGPRQFF. CDR3 in DNA: TGTGCCAGCAGTCCGGGACTAGCGGGAGGTCCGCGGCAGTTCTTC.

V usage is TRBV6-6 and J usage is TRBJ2-7; 7 nucleotides align to TRBD1. CDR1 MNHNY and CDR2 SVGAGI come from the germline V gene (reference sequence). The CDR3 is 15 residues long. V lost 0 bases to trimming and J lost 1 base; unmatched junction nucleotides: 3. The CDR3 reads CASSYSNRGSYEQYF. CDR3 nucleotide sequence: TGTGCCAGCAGTTACTCGAACAGGGGATCCTACGAGCAGTACTTC.

The chain has TRBV30 and TRBJ2-7; D is possibly TRBD2 (5 bases). Germline assignment: CDR1 GTSNPN and CDR2 SVGIG (reference sequence). CDR3 length equals 13 residues. Between the trimmed V and J ends, which lost 3 bases and 5 bases, there was a span of 14 bases. The CDR3: CAWSPPGRDEQYF. In DNA, the CDR3 is TGTGCCTGGAGCCCCCCCGGGCGGGACGAGCAGTACTTC.

The rearrangement links TRBV28 to TRBJ1-5; possibly TRBD1 for D (5 bases). The V and J ends lost 5 bases and 3 bases respectively, with 11 bases between them. CDR1 is MDHEN, CDR2 SYDVKM, per germline. The CDR3 totals 14 residues. CDR3 region: CASSRRDANQPQHF. CDR3 in DNA: TGTGCCAGCAGTAGACGGGACGCCAATCAGCCCCAGCATTTT.

The table lists this clone with a count of one. This sequence joins TRBV5-1 and TRBJ2-7; the match to TRBD2 covers 11 bases. Germline V gene lookup returns CDR1 SGHRS and CDR2 YFSETQ. Unmatched junction bases numbered 3, after V lost 0 bases and J lost 4 bases. The CDR3 runs to 15 residues. CDR3 in amino acids: CASSLAGTSGYEQYF. CDR3 in DNA: TGCGCCAGCAGCTTGGCCGGGACTAGCGGTTACGAGCAGTACTTC.

The chain carries TRBV5-4 and TRBJ2-7; 11 bases map to TRBD2. The trim removed 4 bases at V and 1 base at J, leaving 13 bases unmatched. The CDR3 extends over 18 amino acids. Germline assignment: CDR1 SGHNT and CDR2 YYREEE (reference sequence). CDR3 region: CASSPPSGRKPGSYEQYF. The CDR3 bases are TGTGCCAGCAGCCCCCCTAGCGGGAGGAAACCCGGGTCCTACGAGCAGTACTTC.

The chain uses TRBV30 and TRBJ1-1; D possibly corresponds to TRBD1 (5 bases). CDR1 and CDR2 (germline): GTSNPN, SVGIG (reference sequence). The CDR3 has 12 residues. The germline V and J ends were trimmed by 5 bases and 1 base, with 8 bases remaining between them. CDR3 region: CAWGDGNTEAFF. Here the CDR3 DNA reads TGTGCCTGGGGGGACGGGAACACTGAAGCTTTCTTT.

The CDR3 here is CASSITGSSYNSPLHF. DNA of the CDR3: TGTGCCAGCTCTATTACAGGGAGCTCCTATAATTCACCCCTCCACTTT. The chain couples TRBV18 to TRBJ1-6; a weak D match, TRBD1 (6 bases). Germline values: CDR1 KGHSH, CDR2 LQKENI. V lost 6 bases, J lost 0 bases, and 12 bases lay in between. CDR3 length equals 16 residues. The entire variable domain, with the rest obtained from reference TRBV18 and TRBJ1-6, is as follows: NAGVMQNPRHLVRRRGQEARLRCSPMKGHSHVYWYRQLPEEGLKFMVYLQKENIIDESGMPKERFSAEFPKEGPSILRIQQVVRGDSAAYFCASSITGSSYNSPLHFGNGTRLTVT.

The CDR3 here is CASRGIYRYTEAFF. The CDR3 DNA is TGTGCCAGCAGGGGTATATATCGATACACTGAAGCTTTCTTT. The chain employs TRBV28 and TRBJ1-1; D gene ambiguous. Trimming cost V 6 bases and J 3 bases, with 14 bases left between them. Germline V lookup: CDR1 MDHEN, CDR2 SYDVKM. CDR3 length equals 14 residues.

This clone appeared a single time. J is TRBJ2-1 and V is TRBV27; 11 bases line up with TRBD2. V lost 4 bases and J lost 6; bases outside the gene matches: 5. The CDR3 has 15 residues. CDR1 and CDR2 (germline): MNHEY, SMNVEV (reference sequence). CDR3 sequence (DNA): TGTGCCAGCAGTTCCGGGACTAGCGGAGGCAATGAGCAGTTCTTC. It is translated as CASSSGTSGGNEQFF.

The gene calls are TRBV10-1 and TRBJ2-5; D unclear. V shed 3 bases and J shed 4 bases, with 15 bases lying between them. CDR3 length: 15 residues. Germline lookup yields CDR1 WNHNN and CDR2 SYGVQD (reference sequence). The CDR3 loop reads CASSEVGARGETQYF. CDR3 DNA sequence: TGCGCCAGCAGTGAAGTAGGAGCGAGAGGAGAGACCCAGTACTTC.

The chain uses TRBV5-1 and TRBJ1-4; 7 nucleotides align to TRBD1. J was trimmed by 2 bases and V by 4 bases; bases with no gene match: 5. Germline V gene lookup returns CDR1 SGHRS and CDR2 YFSETQ. CDR3 length equals 15 residues. CDR3 sequence (DNA): TGCGCCAGCAGCCTTCGGACAGGTACTAATGAAAAACTGTTTTTT. It specifies CASSLRTGTNEKLFF.

The chain has TRBV15 and TRBJ1-1; D not resolved. The CDR3 has 13 residues. CDR1 LNHNV and CDR2 YYDKDF come from the germline V gene (reference sequence). Deletions cut 6 bases from V and 8 bases from J, with 16 bases between. The CDR3 here is CATRNTPREEAFF. The CDR3 DNA reads TGTGCCACCAGGAACACCCCCCGGGAGGAAGCTTTCTTT.

The chain employs TRBV5-1 and TRBJ2-3, with 7 positions matching TRBD1. Germline V gives CDR1 SGHRS, CDR2 YFSETQ. This CDR3 is built from 14 residues. Trimming cost V 4 bases and J 6 bases; bases outside gene matches: 8. In DNA, the CDR3 is TGCGCCAGCAGCATAGGACAGGCACAGGATACGCAGTATTTT. Translation gives CASSIGQAQDTQYF.

The chain uses TRBV5-8 and TRBJ2-1; D unresolved. Germline V CDR1 and CDR2: SGHTS, YDEGEE. The CDR3 runs 13 residues. V lost 6 bases and J lost 2, with 9 bases in between. This CDR3 is CASIPNAYNEQFF. CDR3 coding DNA: TGTGCCAGCATCCCGAACGCCTACAATGAGCAGTTCTTC.

The V and J genes are TRBV19 and TRBJ2-1; 11 positions match TRBD2. CDR1 is LNHDA and CDR2 is SQIVND in the germline V gene (reference sequence). V lost 1 base and J lost 5; bases outside the gene matches: 4. This CDR3 has 16 residues. CDR3 nucleotides: TGTGCCAGTAGTATAGTGGCTAGCGGGAGGCACAATGAGCAGTTCTTC. The encoded protein is CASSIVASGRHNEQFF.

The chain carries TRBV28 and TRBJ2-7; D uncertain. Germline CDR1 and CDR2: MDHEN and SYDVKM. The V gene lost 5 bases and the J gene lost 2 bases, with 10 bases spanning the gap. This CDR3 spans 13 amino acids. The CDR3 DNA reads as TGTGCCAGCAGTAAAAAAAGCCCCTACGAGCAGTACTTC. Its translation: CASSKKSPYEQYF.

The rearrangement links TRBV20-1 to TRBJ1-2; 9 nucleotides match TRBD1. Per the germline V gene, CDR1 is DFQATT and CDR2 is SNEGSKA (reference sequence). The CDR3 has 11 amino acids. Unmatched junction bases numbered 7, after V lost 8 bases and J lost 9 bases. CDR3 in amino acids: CSTGTGRSYTF. The CDR3 DNA reads TGCAGTACCGGGACAGGGAGAAGCTACACCTTC.

This chain joins TRBV4-2 and TRBJ1-2, with D perhaps TRBD1 (6 bases). Germline V lookup: CDR1 LGHNA, CDR2 YNFKEQ. CDR3 size: 13 residues. V was cut by 4 bases and J by 4 bases, with 10 bases left in between. The CDR3 DNA sequence: TGTGCCAGCAGCCCTCAGGGGACCTATGGCTACACCTTC. Translation: CASSPQGTYGYTF.

V usage is TRBV28 and J usage is TRBJ1-2; D ambiguous. The CDR3 contains 15 residues. Trimming shortened V by 4 bases and J by 0 bases, and 12 bases separated the two germline ends. The germline gives CDR1 MDHEN, CDR2 SYDVKM. The chain's CDR3 is CASSSPKRANYGYTF. The CDR3 DNA sequence: TGTGCCAGCAGTTCCCCGAAAAGAGCTAACTATGGCTACACCTTC.

The chain is built from TRBV28 and TRBJ1-4; 7 bases are shared with TRBD1. This CDR3 region has 15 residues. The V segment lost 5 bases and the J segment 6 bases; nucleotides outside the gene matches: 9. The germline V gene has CDR1 MDHEN and CDR2 SYDVKM. The CDR3 bases are TGTGCCAGCAGTCCACCTGACAGGGCCTATGAAAAACTGTTTTTT. It is translated as CASSPPDRAYEKLFF.